Below are 10 T cell receptor beta chains sequenced from a single sample in a study of blood T cell repertoires in COVID-19. Assay: immunoSEQ multiplex PCR; the TCRdb copy retains only in-frame clones and omits some. The sample has approximately 210,000 clones, more than 65% seen once. The sequencing sample was made of peripheral blood. These receptors originate from an elderly woman with acute or convalescent COVID-19.

Only one count was recorded for this clone. The chain carries TRBV3-1 (or the pseudogene TRBV3-2) and TRBJ1-2; 8 bases line up with TRBD1. V lost 4 bases to trimming and J lost 4 bases; unmatched junction nucleotides: 8. Germline lookup yields CDR1 LGHDT and CDR2 YNNKEL (reference sequence). The CDR3 covers 15 residues. As DNA, the CDR3 is TGTGCCAGCAGCCCCCACAGGGGGGAATCCTATGGCTACACCTTC. Translated, it gives CASSPHRGESYGYTF.

The sample holds a few counts of this clone. The chain is built from TRBV7-2 and TRBJ1-1; D uncertain. This CDR3 spans 13 amino acids. V lost 4 bases, J lost 11 bases, and 17 bases lay in between. CDR1 SGHTA and CDR2 FQGNSA come from the germline V gene. In DNA form, the CDR3 reads TGTGCCAGCAGCTCCCAATCGGGAGATGGGGCTTTCTTT. Translated, it gives CASSSQSGDGAFF.

The CDR3 nucleotides are TGTGCCAGCAGCGGGGGACAGACAGATCAGCCCCAGCATTTT. It codes for CASSGGQTDQPQHF. J is TRBJ1-5 and V is TRBV9; 7 nucleotides match TRBD1. The germline CDR1 and CDR2 sequences are SGDLS and YYNGEE. The CDR3 contains 14 residues. The V gene end was trimmed by 3 bases and the J gene end by 5 bases; junction bases not matched to a gene: 5.

The CDR3 reads CARSLVGAEPTNEKLFF. The CDR3 DNA reads TGTGCCAGAAGCTTGGTAGGGGCAGAGCCAACTAATGAAAAACTGTTTTTT. This chain connects TRBV5-3 to TRBJ1-4; D possibly corresponds to TRBD1 (5 bases). TRBV5-3 is labeled an ORF, and its function is uncertain. There are 17 residues in the CDR3. V lost 0 bases and J 0 bases, leaving 12 bases between the germline ends.

V usage is TRBV27 and J usage is TRBJ1-5; 7 bases are shared with TRBD1. The CDR3 has 13 residues. The germline V gene encodes CDR1 MNHEY and CDR2 SMNVEV (reference sequence). V dropped 6 bases and J dropped 4; count of bases not matched to a gene: 3. CDR3 loop: CASRGQYNQPQHF. Here the CDR3 DNA reads TGTGCCAGCAGGGGACAGTATAATCAGCCCCAGCATTTT.

This clone was seen more than once but under ten times. CDR3 amino acids: CASSLDPGVLQPQHF. DNA of the CDR3: TGTGCCAGCAGTTTGGACCCGGGAGTGCTTCAGCCCCAGCATTTT. The gene calls are TRBV28 and TRBJ1-5; no reliable D call. The germline CDR1 and CDR2 sequences are MDHEN and SYDVKM. The CDR3 length is 15 residues. Trimming left V 3 bases short and J 6 bases short, with 15 bases between.

This chain joins TRBV2 and TRBJ2-2; no clear D. Per the germline V gene, CDR1 is SNHLY and CDR2 is FYNNEI. The CDR3 consists of 14 residues. Deletions cut 0 bases from V and 7 bases from J, with 9 bases between. The CDR3 DNA follows: TGTGCCAGCAGTGAAGCGCCCATGCGCGGGGAGCTGTTTTTT. This sequence encodes CASSEAPMRGELFF.

V and J are TRBV7-9 and TRBJ2-3, with 7 positions matching TRBD1. The length of the CDR3 is 15 residues. J lost 0 bases, V lost 5 bases, and 5 bases had no gene match. CDR1 is SEHNR, CDR2 FQNEAQ, per germline (reference sequence). This chain's CDR3 is CASSPGTDSTDTQYF. The CDR3 nucleotides read TGTGCCAGCAGCCCGGGGACAGACAGCACAGATACGCAGTATTTT.

The rearrangement links TRBV6-2 or TRBV6-3 to TRBJ1-3, with D possibly matching TRBD1 (6 bases). The CDR3 spans 19 residues. Trimming cost V 2 bases and J 0 bases, with 20 bases left between them. CDR1 is MNHEY, CDR2 SVGEGT, per germline. CDR3 coding DNA: TGTGCCAGCAGTTACCTGGACAGCTCCAGTCCCGTCTCTGGAAACACCATATATTTT. Its protein product is CASSYLDSSSPVSGNTIYF.

This chain links TRBV6-5 with TRBJ2-7; 9 bases line up with TRBD1. The J segment lost 3 bases and the V segment lost 5 bases, leaving 8 bases of the junction unmatched. Germline V gene sequence: CDR1 MNHEY, CDR2 SVGAGI. CDR3 length: 15 residues. CDR3 DNA sequence: TGTGCCAGCAGTATCCTTCCGGGACAGGGCTACGAGCAGTACTTC. This gives the protein CASSILPGQGYEQYF.